What follows is one T cell receptor (beta chain) and its context. Its binding antigen is unknown. Base-call qualities are not available, and no considerably larger clone is one nucleotide away. TCRbeta CDR3 regions were amplified from genomic DNA using the immunoSEQ Assay, a bias-controlled multiplex PCR. The study's processing was this. Nucleated cell counts per sample were estimated from amplification of reference gene primers within the assay. To quantify the absolute abundance of each unique TCRbeta CDR3 rearrangement, sequence reads were collapsed and filtered. For each sample, productive Simpson clonality was calculated by taking the square root of Simpson's diversity index across productive rearrangements. In its TCRdb copy, this immuneACCESS table keeps in-frame sequences only and misses some clones. Where compared with another copy, unresolved V genes explain less than half of these, and the others have no known cause. Clonal size and the V and J genes are those of that table, whereas D and trimming came from the DNA. Within this sample are 180,000 or so clones, with approximately 88% of them counted one time only. 10% to 15% of the sample is taken by the ten largest.

The sample comes from a study of blood T cell repertoires in COVID-19 (TCRdb year 2020). About the investigation overall: The collaborator samples originated in the United States, Italy and Spain and spanned the acute and convalescent phases of COVID-19. The prospective study material was composed of cDNA or gDNA derived from T cells, B-cell-depleted T cells, or PBMCs. Subjects who had been exposed to COVID-19, were actively infected with it, or had recovered from it provided the deeply sampled blood TCRbeta repertoires that made up the dataset. The repertoires were released in a freely available public database meant as a resource for research on the immune response to SARS-CoV-2. Samples came from the ongoing ImmuneRACE study (first 160 participants) plus 1,254 subjects from 6 global collaborators. The sample metadata nearly always contained a de-identified subject ID, COVID-19 status, age in years and sex. Where available, HLA class I and class II types were taken from metadata supplied by the sample provider and were not determined by assay-based typing.

Enrolling through a virtual design, the prospective study's participants ranged in age from roughly 18 to 100 years and lived across more than 20 United States geographic areas. In the prospective study, participants were assigned to cohorts based on the clinical history participants reported in a screening survey and a study questionnaire. Recovered participants in ImmuneRACE Cohort 3 were defined by two consecutive negative NP/OP PCR tests, clearance by a healthcare professional, or resolution of symptoms. In the prospective study, whole blood, serum and a nasopharyngeal or oropharyngeal swab were collected from each participant by mobile phlebotomists. Prospective study participants could optionally give additional blood draws and questionnaires over a roughly 2-month period. Prospective study blood samples were shipped either frozen or at room temperature before DNA extraction. Reading from cysteine to phenylalanine, the CDR3 counts 14 amino acids. Only CDR3 DNA is held: 42 bases, read in frame from base 1. CDR1 and CDR2 are read off the germline V gene as KGHDR and SFDVKD. The junction carries 15 bases between V and J, which are trimmed by 10 bases and 4 bases respectively.

Findings and caveats that apply to the study as a whole: The quantity of clinical and demographic metadata differed by source and by participant and was supplied without curation.

This sequence uses TRBV24-1 and TRBJ2-2; the best D guess is TRBD1, with 6 bases matching. Sample: PBMCs or T cells enriched from blood (not recorded which). This TCR was sampled from a woman in her sixties or seventies who had recovered from COVID-19. This receptor carries the CDR3 CATTKDRVTGELFF. Here is the DNA: TGTGCCACAACTAAGGACAGAGTCACCGGGGAGCTGTTTTTT.